Below, 12 T cell receptor beta chains from the same sample are listed, as sequenced in a study of OX40 agonist ivuxolimab in advanced cancers. The data were produced by immunoSEQ multiplex PCR, yet TCRdb's version contains in-frame clones alone and is incomplete. The sample includes 60,000 to 80,000 clones, 84% seen only once; the top ten take roughly 1.2%. The sequenced sample was CD4+ or CD8+ T cells sorted from blood, obtained in a trial of the OX40 agonist ivuxolimab. These receptors came from an adult with an advanced solid tumor such as melanoma, head and neck, liver or kidney cancer.

V usage is TRBV5-4 and J usage is TRBJ2-5; 13 nucleotides agree with TRBD2. CDR1 and CDR2 (germline): SGHNT, YYREEE (reference sequence). Trimming removed 9 bases from V and 5 bases from J; junction bases left unmatched: 10. The CDR3 covers 15 residues. CDR3 bases: TGTGCCACTCGGACTAGCGGGGGCCGCGAGGAGACCCAGTACTTC. Amino acid sequence: CATRTSGGREETQYF. The full variable domain, completed using reference TRBV5-4 and TRBJ2-5, is ETGVTQSPTHLIKTRGQQVTLRCSSQSGHNTVSWYQQALGQGPQFIFQYYREEENGRGNFPPRFSGLQFPNYSSELNVNALELDDSALYLCATRTSGGREETQYFGPGTRLLVL.

This clone was observed a handful of times. The J gene is TRBJ2-5, the V gene TRBV6-1, with D hard to call. The V gene lost 7 bases and the J gene lost 2 bases, with 11 bases spanning the gap. From germline, CDR1 is MNHNS and CDR2 SASEGT. The CDR3 is 13 amino acids. In nucleotides, the CDR3 is TGTGCCAGCAAGAGAGCCTTACAAGAGACCCAGTACTTC. This translates into CASKRALQETQYF.

The V gene is TRBV9, the J gene TRBJ2-7; TRBD2 is a possible D gene (5 bases). Looked up from germline, CDR1 is SGDLS and CDR2 is YYNGEE. Trimming removed 4 bases from V and 4 bases from J, with 21 bases in between. CDR3 size: 16 residues. CDR3: CASSPNPDSGFYEQYF. The CDR3, as DNA: TGTGCCAGCAGCCCGAACCCGGACTCTGGGTTTTACGAGCAGTACTTC.

The CDR3 DNA sequence: TGTGCCAGCAGTTTTCTAGGCGCAGACTACGAGCAGTACTTC. Protein sequence: CASSFLGADYEQYF. The chain employs TRBV27 and TRBJ2-7; D ambiguous. The CDR3 has 14 residues. V was cut by 3 bases and J by 3 bases, with 12 bases left in between. Looked up from germline, CDR1 is MNHEY and CDR2 is SMNVEV (reference sequence).

V usage is TRBV11-3 and J usage is TRBJ1-1; D unclear. CDR1 is SGHNT and CDR2 is YENEEA in the germline V gene. CDR3 length equals 14 residues. V was pared by 5 bases and J by 5 bases, with 15 bases between. CDR3 in DNA: TGTGCCAGCAGCGACGGACGAGCTAGGACTGAAGCTTTCTTT. Translating gives CASSDGRARTEAFF.

In this sample, this clone turned up a few times. The rearrangement links TRBV6-5 to TRBJ2-4; D is unclear. Deletions cut 10 bases from V and 5 bases from J, with 12 bases between. The CDR3 contains 12 residues. The germline V gene has CDR1 MNHEY and CDR2 SVGAGI. CDR3 DNA: TGTGCCAACTGGGGTAGGGAAAACATTCAGTACTTC. It specifies CANWGRENIQYF.

The V gene is TRBV7-2, the J gene TRBJ2-5, with 10 bases lining up with TRBD1. J lost 5 bases, V lost 5 bases, and 8 bases had no gene match. The CDR3 is 15 residues long. Per the germline V gene, CDR1 is SGHTA and CDR2 is FQGNSA. The DNA for the CDR3 is TGTGCCAGCAGCCCCGACAGGGGGCGCCAGGAGACCCAGTACTTC. It yields the protein CASSPDRGRQETQYF.

The chain carries TRBV4-1 and TRBJ1-4, with a weak D call TRBD1 (6 bases). The V end lost 1 base, the J end lost 2 bases, and 8 bases lay between the germline ends. The CDR3 extends over 15 amino acids. CDR1 and CDR2 from the germline V gene are MGHRA and YSYEKL. The chain's CDR3 is CASSQVGGTNEKLFF. CDR3 bases: TGCGCCAGCAGCCAAGTGGGGGGCACTAATGAAAAACTGTTTTTT.

The chain combines TRBV11-2 with TRBJ2-1; 7 bases line up with TRBD1. Germline V CDR1 and CDR2: SGHAT, FQNNGV. CDR3 size: 17 residues. V gave up 2 bases and J gave up 4 bases; unmatched junction bases: 11. CDR3 nucleotides: TGTGCCAGCAGCTTATCTATCCTGGGACAGATATACAATGAGCAGTTCTTC. Its protein product is CASSLSILGQIYNEQFF.

The chain joins TRBV5-1 to TRBJ1-6; unclear D gene. This CDR3 spans 14 amino acids. CDR1 and CDR2 from the germline V gene are SGHRS and YFSETQ. The V gene lost 0 bases and the J gene lost 8 bases, with 9 bases spanning the gap. The CDR3 loop is CASSLEGGYSPLHF. The CDR3 nucleotides are TGCGCCAGCAGCTTGGAGGGAGGATATTCACCCCTCCACTTT.

This clone has a single count. The V call is TRBV7-2, the J call TRBJ1-3; perhaps TRBD1 as D (6 bases). CDR1 and CDR2 (germline): SGHTA, FQGNSA. V lost 3 bases, J lost 6 bases, and 18 bases lay in between. The CDR3 is made up of 16 amino acids. DNA for the CDR3: TGTGCCAGCAGCTTCGCTTCGGGACACAGACTAAACACCATATATTTT. This encodes CASSFASGHRLNTIYF.

The chain combines TRBV2 with TRBJ1-4; 7 bases are a match to TRBD1. The CDR3 loop spans 14 amino acids. The germline CDR1 and CDR2 sequences are SNHLY and FYNNEI. Trimming took 6 bases from V and 4 from J; bases not matched to a gene: 5. CDR3 sequence: CASRADRNNEKLFF. As DNA, the CDR3 is TGTGCCAGCAGGGCGGACAGGAATAATGAAAAACTGTTTTTT. Full variable domain (missing parts from reference TRBV2 and TRBJ1-4): EPEVTQTPSHQVTQMGQEVILRCVPISNHLYFYWYRQILGQKVEFLVSFYNNEISEKSEIFDDQFSVERPDGSNFTLKIRSTKLEDSAMYFCASRADRNNEKLFFGSGTQLSVL.